These 3 T cell receptor beta chains were all obtained from the same sample, sequenced in a study of cytomegalovirus exposure and HLA in healthy donors. Researchers ran the PCR with 60 Vbeta and 13 Jbeta primers. The data were produced by immunoSEQ multiplex PCR, yet TCRdb's version contains in-frame clones alone and is incomplete. In the table there are 130,000 or so clones, 61% of which are singletons. Sequenced: PBMCs. Receptor source: a male donor in good health and CMV-seronegative.

The gene calls are TRBV7-3 and TRBJ2-1; TRBD2 matches at 9 bases. J was trimmed by 6 bases and V by 4 bases; bases with no gene match: 10. CDR1 SGHTA and CDR2 FQGTGA come from the germline V gene. The CDR3 totals 16 residues. The chain's CDR3 is CASSSYSGGLPNEQFF. CDR3 sequence (DNA): TGTGCCAGCAGCTCCTATAGCGGGGGCCTCCCCAATGAGCAGTTCTTC.

This chain links TRBV18 with TRBJ1-6, with TRBD1 matching 9 bases. V gave up 2 bases and J gave up 6 bases; unmatched junction bases: 2. The CDR3 runs to 15 residues. Germline V lookup: CDR1 KGHSH, CDR2 LQKENI. CDR3 sequence: CASSPSGQGNSPLHF. The CDR3 region has the DNA TGTGCCAGCTCACCATCGGGACAGGGTAATTCACCCCTCCACTTT.

The V call is TRBV5-1, the J call TRBJ1-2; D might be TRBD1 (6 bases). The V gene's germline CDR1 is SGHRS and CDR2 YFSETQ. This CDR3 region has 14 residues. V lost 2 bases, J lost 4 bases, and 12 bases lay in between. The CDR3 DNA reads TGCGCCAGCAGCTTACTACAGGGTCCCTATGGCTACACCTTC. This sequence encodes CASSLLQGPYGYTF. Full variable domain (remainder filled in from reference TRBV5-1 and TRBJ1-2): KAGVTQTPRYLIKTRGQQVTLSCSPISGHRSVSWYQQTPGQGLQFLFEYFSETQRNKGNFPGRFSGRQFSNSRSEMNVSTLELGDSALYLCASSLLQGPYGYTFGSGTRLTVV.